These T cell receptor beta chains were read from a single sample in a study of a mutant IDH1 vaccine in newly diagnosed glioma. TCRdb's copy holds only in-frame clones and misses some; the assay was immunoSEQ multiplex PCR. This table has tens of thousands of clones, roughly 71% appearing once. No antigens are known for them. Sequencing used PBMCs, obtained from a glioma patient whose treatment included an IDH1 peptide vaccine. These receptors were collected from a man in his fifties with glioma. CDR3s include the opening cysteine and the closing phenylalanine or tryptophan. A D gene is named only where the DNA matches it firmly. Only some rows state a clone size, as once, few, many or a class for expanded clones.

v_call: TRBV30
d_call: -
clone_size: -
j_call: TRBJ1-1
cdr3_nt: TGTGCCTGGAGTTCCCGGACTGAAGCTTTCTTT
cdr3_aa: CAWSSRTEAFF

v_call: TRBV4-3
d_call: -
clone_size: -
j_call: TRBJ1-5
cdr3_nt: TGCGCCAGCAGCCACATGCCCAGGCAGCCCCAGCATTTT
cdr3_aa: CASSHMPRQPQHF

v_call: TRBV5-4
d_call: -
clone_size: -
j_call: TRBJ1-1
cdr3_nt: TGTGCCAGCAGCTTGCGCAGGGCAGAAACTGAAGCTTTCTTT
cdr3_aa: CASSLRRAETEAFF

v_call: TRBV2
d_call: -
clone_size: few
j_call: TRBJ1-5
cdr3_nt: TGTGCCAGCAGTGAAGCGCTGCAGGCCCAGCATTTT
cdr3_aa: CASSEALQAQHF

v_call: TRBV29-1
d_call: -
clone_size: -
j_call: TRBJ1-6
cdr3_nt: TGCAGCGTCAGAGGGACCACGAATAATTCACCCCTCCACTTT
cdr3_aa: CSVRGTTNNSPLHF

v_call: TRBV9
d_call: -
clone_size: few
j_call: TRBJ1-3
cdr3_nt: TGTGCCAGCAGCGTATCGGGGCCAGGAAACACCATATATTTT
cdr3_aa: CASSVSGPGNTIYF

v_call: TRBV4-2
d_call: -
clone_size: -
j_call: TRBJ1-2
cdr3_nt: TGTGCCAGCAGCCAAGATGAGCAGGGGTACTATGGCTACACCTTC
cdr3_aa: CASSQDEQGYYGYTF

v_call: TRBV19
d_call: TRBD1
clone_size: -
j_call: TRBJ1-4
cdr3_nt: TGTGCCAGTCGGGACAGGGGTGGAGAAAAACTGTTTTTT
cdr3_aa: CASRDRGGEKLFF

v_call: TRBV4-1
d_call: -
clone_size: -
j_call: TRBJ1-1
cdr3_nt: TGCGCCAGCAGCCCGAGAAGGGAAAGGACTGAAGCTTTCTTT
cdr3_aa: CASSPRRERTEAFF

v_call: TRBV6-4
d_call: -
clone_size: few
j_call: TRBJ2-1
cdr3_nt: TGTGCCAGCAGTGCGGCAGGGATCAATGAGCAGTTCTTC
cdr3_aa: CASSAAGINEQFF

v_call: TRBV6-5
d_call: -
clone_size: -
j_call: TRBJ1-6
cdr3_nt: TGTGCCAGCAGTAGACCGAATTCACCCCTCCACTTT
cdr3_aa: CASSRPNSPLHF

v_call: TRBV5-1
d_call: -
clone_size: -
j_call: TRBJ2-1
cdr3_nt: TGCGCCAGTCGCCGGGACGGACCCTACAATGAGCAGTTCTTC
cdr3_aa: CASRRDGPYNEQFF

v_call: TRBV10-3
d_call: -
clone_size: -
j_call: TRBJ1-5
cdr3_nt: TGTGCCATCAAGGATGGGTCCAGCAATCAGCCCCAGCATTTT
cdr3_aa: CAIKDGSSNQPQHF

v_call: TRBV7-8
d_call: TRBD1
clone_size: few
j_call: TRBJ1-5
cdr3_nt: TGTGCCAGCAGCCCCCCGGGGGACAGGGGCTCTCAGCCCCAGCATTTT
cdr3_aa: CASSPPGDRGSQPQHF

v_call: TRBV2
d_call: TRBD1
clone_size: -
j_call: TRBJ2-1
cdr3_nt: TGTGCCAGCAGCCGATACACAGGGGGCTCCTACAATGAGCAGTTCTTC
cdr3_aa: CASSRYTGGSYNEQFF

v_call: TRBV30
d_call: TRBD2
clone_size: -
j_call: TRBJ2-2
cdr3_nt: TGTGCCTGGAGTGCCGCTAGGACTAGCGGGGGGGCCGTCACCGGGGAGCTGTTTTTT
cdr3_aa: CAWSAARTSGGAVTGELFF

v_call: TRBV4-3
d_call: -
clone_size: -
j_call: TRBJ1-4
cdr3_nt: TGCGCCAGCAGCCAAAGCTTTACGGGGGTTAATGAAAAACTGTTTTTT
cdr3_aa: CASSQSFTGVNEKLFF

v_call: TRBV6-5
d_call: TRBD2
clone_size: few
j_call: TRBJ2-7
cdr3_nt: TGTGCCAGCAGTGCGACTAGCGGGGGGTCCTACGAGCAGTACTTC
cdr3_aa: CASSATSGGSYEQYF

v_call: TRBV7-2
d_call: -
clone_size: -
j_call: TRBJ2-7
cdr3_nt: TGTGCCAGCAGCCTAATCCCGGGGGCCTACGAGCAGTACTTC
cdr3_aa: CASSLIPGAYEQYF

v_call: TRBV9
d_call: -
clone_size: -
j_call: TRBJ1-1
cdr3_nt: TGTGCCAGCAGCGAGACCTCCCGGACTGAAGCTTTCTTT
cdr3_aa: CASSETSRTEAFF

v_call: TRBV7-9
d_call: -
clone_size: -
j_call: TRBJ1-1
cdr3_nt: TGTGCCAGCAGCTCCCTGGGACGAATAGCAATGAACACTGAAGCTTTCTTT
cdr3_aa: CASSSLGRIAMNTEAFF

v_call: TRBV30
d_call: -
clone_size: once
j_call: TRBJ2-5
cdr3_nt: TGTGCCTGGAGCCGGGGGCGGGAGACCCAGTACTTC
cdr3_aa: CAWSRGRETQYF

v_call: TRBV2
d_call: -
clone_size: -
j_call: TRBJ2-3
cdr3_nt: TGTGCCAGCAGTGAAGCGAGAGACCTCACAGATACGCAGTATTTT
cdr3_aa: CASSEARDLTDTQYF

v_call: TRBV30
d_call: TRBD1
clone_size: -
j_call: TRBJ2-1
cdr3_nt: TGTGCCTGGAGTACCAAGGACAGGGGTCGTGGGTCCTACAATGAGCAGTTCTTC
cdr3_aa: CAWSTKDRGRGSYNEQFF

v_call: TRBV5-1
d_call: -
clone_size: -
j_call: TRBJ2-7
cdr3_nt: TGCGCCAGCAGCTTGACGCCACAGATCCTCTACGAGCAGTACTTC
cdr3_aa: CASSLTPQILYEQYF

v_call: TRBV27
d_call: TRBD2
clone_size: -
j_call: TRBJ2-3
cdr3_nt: TGTGCCAGCAGTCCTCTACTAGCGGGGGGGCATCCAGATACGCAGTATTTT
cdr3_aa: CASSPLLAGGHPDTQYF

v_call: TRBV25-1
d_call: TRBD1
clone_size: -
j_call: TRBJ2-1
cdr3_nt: TGTGCCAGCAGTGACGTAGGGGGCTCGTCCTACAATGAGCAGTTCTTC
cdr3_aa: CASSDVGGSSYNEQFF

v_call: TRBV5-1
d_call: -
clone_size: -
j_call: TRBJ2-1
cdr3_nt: TGCGCCAGCAACCCTAGGGAACTAGCCTTGTACAATGAGCAGTTCTTC
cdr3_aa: CASNPRELALYNEQFF

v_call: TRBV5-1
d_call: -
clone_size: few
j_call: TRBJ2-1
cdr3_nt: TGCGCCAGCAGCTTGGTTCGGGTCGGAGATGAGCAGTTCTTC
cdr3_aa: CASSLVRVGDEQFF

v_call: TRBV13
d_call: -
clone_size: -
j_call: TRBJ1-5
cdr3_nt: TGTGCCAGCAGCTTAGCCAGTAATCAGCCCCAGCATTTT
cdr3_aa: CASSLASNQPQHF

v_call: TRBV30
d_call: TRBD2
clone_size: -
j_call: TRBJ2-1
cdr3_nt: TGTGCCTCTCCGTTGACTAGCGGGGGTGGAGAGCAGTTCTTC
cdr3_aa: CASPLTSGGGEQFF

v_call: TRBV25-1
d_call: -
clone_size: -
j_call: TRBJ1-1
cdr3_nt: TGTGCCAGCAGTCCCGGACAGACCATGAACACTGAAGCTTTCTTT
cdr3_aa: CASSPGQTMNTEAFF

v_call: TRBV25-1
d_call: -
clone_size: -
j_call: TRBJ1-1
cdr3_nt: TGTGCCAGCAGGGGGGACGGTGGGAACACTGAAGCTTTCTTT
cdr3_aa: CASRGDGGNTEAFF

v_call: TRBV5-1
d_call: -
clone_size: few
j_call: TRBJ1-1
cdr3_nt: TGCGCCAGCAGCTTGGGGGGCGTCAACACTGAAGCTTTCTTT
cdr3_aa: CASSLGGVNTEAFF

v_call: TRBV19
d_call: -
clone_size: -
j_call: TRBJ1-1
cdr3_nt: TGTGCCAGTAGCTCCATGGAGGGGGAGAACACTGAAGCTTTCTTT
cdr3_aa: CASSSMEGENTEAFF